This TCR beta chain was found in a study of blood T cell repertoires in COVID-19. Study background: COVID-19 samples collected from the United States, Italy and Spain covered acute and convalescent phases.

Original analysis: Researchers report that nucleated cell counts were estimated from reference gene primer amplification. Sequencing used immunoSEQ multiplex PCR; TCRdb keeps in-frame clones, though not all of them. V, J and clone size reflect that table, while D and trimming were determined from the DNA. Of about 180,000 clones listed, approximately 92% were seen once; the top ten hold under 2.5%. All enrollees were about 18 to 89 years old and from roughly 26 US areas. This clone was counted once. The germline V and J ends were trimmed by 8 bases and 2 bases, with 18 bases remaining between them. This CDR3 has 15 amino acids. Germline loops: CDR1 SGHRS, CDR2 YFSETQ.

The specimen sequenced was PBMCs or T cells enriched from blood (not recorded which). The TCR comes from a woman aged 40 to 50 with acute COVID-19. The chain recombines TRBV5-1 with TRBJ2-3, with D possibly being TRBD1 (6 bases). CDR3 in DNA: TGCGCCAGTCTCCGTCAGGGGATCAACACAGATACGCAGTATTTT. Protein sequence: CASLRQGINTDTQYF.